This is a list of T cell receptor beta chains from one sample in a study of cytomegalovirus exposure and HLA in healthy donors. The method was immunoSEQ multiplex PCR; TCRdb's version includes in-frame clones alone and lacks a portion of them. The repertoire consists of hundreds of thousands of clones, with around 87% occurring once and the leading ten covering about 2.8%. The source material was PBMCs. The receptors derive from a man aged 18 to 29 in good health and CMV-seronegative. Each CDR3 is given with its conserved first and last residue. The order of the fields is CDR3 protein, J gene, V gene.

cdr3_aa: CASSFRGEQFF; j_call: TRBJ2-1; v_call: TRBV28
cdr3_aa: CASTLSRGNTEAFF; j_call: TRBJ1-1; v_call: TRBV7-2
cdr3_aa: CASSLNDRGAFF; j_call: TRBJ1-1; v_call: TRBV5-1
cdr3_aa: CAWGGFSGANVLTF; j_call: TRBJ2-6; v_call: TRBV30
cdr3_aa: CASSSAGVYNEQFF; j_call: TRBJ2-1; v_call: TRBV27
cdr3_aa: CASSLGGLSSYEQYF; j_call: TRBJ2-7; v_call: TRBV5-1
cdr3_aa: CAWSLYYEQYF; j_call: TRBJ2-7; v_call: TRBV30
cdr3_aa: CASSTRGTGPSRDNEKLFF; j_call: TRBJ1-4; v_call: TRBV27
cdr3_aa: CASSPTGTDGQGNQPQHF; j_call: TRBJ1-5; v_call: TRBV18
cdr3_aa: CASSLSQTGTGELFF; j_call: TRBJ2-2; v_call: TRBV4-3
cdr3_aa: CASRSPGAGNTIYF; j_call: TRBJ1-3; v_call: TRBV27
cdr3_aa: CASKAAAGGYEQYF; j_call: TRBJ2-7; v_call: TRBV19
cdr3_aa: CASSLQGSAQHF; j_call: TRBJ1-5; v_call: TRBV6-1
cdr3_aa: CATSREREPHNEQFF; j_call: TRBJ2-1; v_call: TRBV15
cdr3_aa: CASSWGTRGNQPQHF; j_call: TRBJ1-5; v_call: TRBV27
cdr3_aa: CASSSRAGQIYGYTF; j_call: TRBJ1-2; v_call: TRBV11-2
cdr3_aa: CASSLAHIGLANAYNEQFF; j_call: TRBJ2-1; v_call: TRBV7-2
cdr3_aa: CASSNRNYGYTF; j_call: TRBJ1-2; v_call: TRBV28
cdr3_aa: CASSQDGGQDYEQYF; j_call: TRBJ2-7; v_call: TRBV4-2
cdr3_aa: CASSGTGEPADTQYF; j_call: TRBJ2-3; v_call: TRBV5-1
cdr3_aa: CASSLVAGGHDEQFF; j_call: TRBJ2-1; v_call: TRBV28
cdr3_aa: CASSLELAGVNEQFF; j_call: TRBJ2-1; v_call: TRBV5-1
cdr3_aa: CASSLMGLETEQYF; j_call: TRBJ2-7; v_call: TRBV27
cdr3_aa: CASSFSGYEQYF; j_call: TRBJ2-7; v_call: TRBV7-9
cdr3_aa: CASSTISGTHREQYF; j_call: TRBJ2-7; v_call: TRBV7-2
cdr3_aa: CASSQGRVYLTGGLNTEAFF; j_call: TRBJ1-1; v_call: TRBV4-1
cdr3_aa: CASSDKGDGTQYF; j_call: TRBJ2-5; v_call: TRBV5-4
cdr3_aa: CASSQEADQPQHF; j_call: TRBJ1-5; v_call: TRBV4-2
cdr3_aa: CASSIDKGMNTEAFF; j_call: TRBJ1-1; v_call: TRBV19
cdr3_aa: CASATVPNQPQHF; j_call: TRBJ1-5; v_call: TRBV5-1
cdr3_aa: CASSPSDIQYF; j_call: TRBJ2-4; v_call: TRBV7-2
cdr3_aa: CASSYSGAYGYTF; j_call: TRBJ1-2; v_call: TRBV6-5
cdr3_aa: CASSESAGGTDTQYF; j_call: TRBJ2-3; v_call: TRBV6-1
cdr3_aa: CASSQSGLAGYEQYF; j_call: TRBJ2-7; v_call: TRBV4-2
cdr3_aa: CASSLIGREGDGYTF; j_call: TRBJ1-2; v_call: TRBV28
cdr3_aa: CVPGESGCANTGELFF; j_call: TRBJ2-2; v_call: TRBV7-5
cdr3_aa: CASSHGQGDYEQYF; j_call: TRBJ2-7; v_call: TRBV4-3
cdr3_aa: CASSFTRQPQHF; j_call: TRBJ1-5; v_call: TRBV28
cdr3_aa: CASSKPTGPGNTEAFF; j_call: TRBJ1-1; v_call: TRBV9
cdr3_aa: CASSYSLAGYNEQFF; j_call: TRBJ2-1; v_call: TRBV6-5
cdr3_aa: CASSFAGQGAGYTF; j_call: TRBJ1-2; v_call: TRBV5-1
cdr3_aa: CASSLYRVDYGYTF; j_call: TRBJ1-2; v_call: TRBV5-4
cdr3_aa: CASSLVSGSIYEQYF; j_call: TRBJ2-7; v_call: TRBV5-1
cdr3_aa: CASSERTGIYEQYF; j_call: TRBJ2-7; v_call: TRBV2
cdr3_aa: CASTTGYSNQPQHF; j_call: TRBJ1-5; v_call: TRBV7-8
cdr3_aa: CASSYQGQGTYGYTF; j_call: TRBJ1-2; v_call: TRBV6-6
cdr3_aa: CASTDRPGYEQYF; j_call: TRBJ2-7; v_call: TRBV2
cdr3_aa: CASSLRGSHTGELFF; j_call: TRBJ2-2; v_call: TRBV27
cdr3_aa: CASKSETDTGELFF; j_call: TRBJ2-2; v_call: TRBV6-4
cdr3_aa: CASSQDAGGSTGELFF; j_call: TRBJ2-2; v_call: TRBV4-3
cdr3_aa: CASKERGGGKETQYF; j_call: TRBJ2-5; v_call: TRBV27
cdr3_aa: CATSRDRVSNQPQHF; j_call: TRBJ1-5; v_call: TRBV15
cdr3_aa: CASRMGGARSSDTQYF; j_call: TRBJ2-3; v_call: TRBV5-4
cdr3_aa: CASSSRGFYEQYF; j_call: TRBJ2-7; v_call: TRBV7-2
cdr3_aa: CASSVLESSKNIQYF; j_call: TRBJ2-4; v_call: TRBV9
cdr3_aa: CATRTGGPNQPQHF; j_call: TRBJ1-5; v_call: TRBV27
cdr3_aa: CASFQTGELFF; j_call: TRBJ2-2; v_call: TRBV19
cdr3_aa: CASSIVSGIGTGELFF; j_call: TRBJ2-2; v_call: TRBV19